Below are 30 T cell receptor beta chains sequenced from a single sample in a study of early stage breast cancer tumors. Method: immunoSEQ multiplex PCR; TCRdb's copy keeps in-frame clones and lacks some. The profile shows around 60,000 clones, over 60% of them singletons. Sequencing input: blood. The origin of the receptors is a person under 45 with breast cancer.

The chain couples TRBV9 to TRBJ1-1, with D maybe TRBD1 (5 bases). CDR1 and CDR2 from the germline V gene are SGDLS and YYNGEE. V shed 0 bases and J shed 3 bases, with 15 bases lying between them. CDR3 size: 16 residues. The CDR3 DNA follows: TGTGCCAGCAGCGTAGCATTTCAGGGTACGGACACTGAAGCTTTCTTT. It specifies CASSVAFQGTDTEAFF.

V and J are TRBV7-2 and TRBJ2-5; 8 nucleotides match TRBD1. Germline CDR1 reads SGHTA; CDR2 reads FQGNSA. The CDR3 consists of 16 residues. Germline trimming cut 5 bases from V and 2 bases from J; bases unmatched to any gene: 10. For the CDR3, the DNA is TGTGCCAGCAGCCCCTGGCAGGGGGCATATCAAGAGACCCAGTACTTC. This gives the protein CASSPWQGAYQETQYF.

CDR3 DNA: TGCGCCAGCAGCCGGGAAAGGTGGGAAAGCTCCTACAATGAGCAGTTCTTC. Amino acids: CASSRERWESSYNEQFF. The gene calls are TRBV4-1 and TRBJ2-1; D not resolved. Trimming stripped 4 bases from V and 0 bases from J, with 16 bases between. This CDR3 region has 17 residues. Germline V gene data show CDR1 as MGHRA and CDR2 as YSYEKL.

This clone was seen a single time. The chain links TRBV5-1 to TRBJ2-2; D might be TRBD1 or TRBD2, each matching 6 bases. The germline gives CDR1 SGHRS, CDR2 YFSETQ. The V end was cut by 5 bases, the J end by 0 bases, with 11 bases between. This CDR3 contains 15 residues. CDR3 coding DNA: TGCGCCAGCAGACAGGGACTTACGAACACCGGGGAGCTGTTTTTT. The encoded protein is CASRQGLTNTGELFF.

V is TRBV11-2 and J is TRBJ1-3; the match to TRBD1 covers 8 bases. The CDR3 has 17 residues. The V gene's germline CDR1 is SGHAT and CDR2 FQNNGV. V was pared by 1 base and J by 1 base, with 6 bases of the junction left unmatched. This CDR3 is CASSLAGGVRSGNTIYF. The CDR3 DNA sequence: TGTGCCAGCAGCTTAGCAGGGGGCGTGAGGTCTGGAAACACCATATATTTT.

The V call is TRBV27, the J call TRBJ2-3, with 10 nucleotides matching TRBD2. The CDR3 totals 16 residues. V was clipped by 6 bases and J by 4 bases; unmatched bases: 10. Germline CDR1 MNHEY, CDR2 SMNVEV (reference sequence). CDR3 region: CASRPLAGRLADTQYF. The CDR3 nucleotides read TGTGCCAGCAGGCCACTAGCGGGAAGGCTCGCAGATACGCAGTATTTT.

The chain joins TRBV6-5 to TRBJ2-1; 11 bases are shared with TRBD2. Per the germline V gene, CDR1 is MNHEY and CDR2 is SVGAGI. V lost 6 bases, J lost 3 bases, and 4 bases stayed unmatched. The CDR3 loop spans 15 amino acids. CDR3 DNA: TGTGCCAGCAGCCTTACTAGCGGGAGCTACAATGAGCAGTTCTTC. Protein sequence: CASSLTSGSYNEQFF.

The gene calls are TRBV30 and TRBJ2-3; D is undetermined. Germline V lookup: CDR1 GTSNPN, CDR2 SVGIG (reference sequence). This CDR3 has 13 amino acids. Deletions cut 0 bases from V and 2 bases from J, with 6 bases between. CDR3 region: CAWSVQDTDTQYF. As DNA, the CDR3 is TGTGCCTGGAGTGTCCAGGACACAGATACGCAGTATTTT.

J is TRBJ2-3 and V is TRBV18; weak D call: TRBD1 (5 bases). The CDR3 spans 15 residues. The germline gives CDR1 KGHSH, CDR2 LQKENI. The V end lost 0 bases, the J end lost 1 base, and 8 bases lay between the germline ends. The CDR3 reads CASSPPQAGTDTQYF. The CDR3 nucleotides read TGTGCCAGCTCACCACCACAGGCGGGCACAGATACGCAGTATTTT.

The chain combines TRBV4-1 with TRBJ1-1, with 9 nucleotides matching TRBD1. The ends lost 3 bases at V and 4 bases at J; junction bases unmatched: 6. The CDR3 is 15 residues long. Germline CDR1 reads MGHRA; CDR2 reads YSYEKL. CDR3 region: CASSHPTGGTTEAFF. The CDR3 nucleotides are TGCGCCAGCAGCCACCCGACAGGGGGTACCACTGAAGCTTTCTTT.

This sequence joins TRBV30 and TRBJ2-7, with TRBD2 identical over 7 bases. Germline loops: CDR1 GTSNPN, CDR2 SVGIG (reference sequence). Trimming cost V 2 bases and J 2 bases; bases outside gene matches: 9. The CDR3 has 15 residues. In DNA, the CDR3 is TGTGCCTGGAGTTTCGGGGGTGCGGGAGCCTACGAGCAGTACTTC. This gives the protein CAWSFGGAGAYEQYF.

This chain uses TRBV4-2 with TRBJ2-1; TRBD2 aligns across 11 bases. Unmatched junction bases numbered 4, after V lost 6 bases and J lost 6 bases. Germline V gene lookup returns CDR1 LGHNA and CDR2 YNFKEQ. This CDR3 region has 14 residues. The CDR3 DNA reads as TGTGCCAGCAGACTAGCGGGAGTAGCCAATGAGCAGTTCTTC. Its protein product is CASRLAGVANEQFF.

V usage is TRBV25-1 and J usage is TRBJ1-1; weak D call: TRBD1 (5 bases). The CDR3 totals 15 residues. V lost 5 bases and J lost 0, with 13 bases in between. Germline-derived CDR1 and CDR2 are MGHDK and SYGVNS. The CDR3 reads CASSPTGGMNTEAFF. The CDR3, as DNA: TGTGCCAGCAGTCCGACGGGGGGGATGAACACTGAAGCTTTCTTT. Filled out from reference TRBV25-1 and TRBJ1-1, the complete variable domain reads EADIYQTPRYLVIGTGKKITLECSQTMGHDKMYWYQQDPGMELHLIHYSYGVNSTEKGDLSSESTVSRIRTEHFPLTLESARPSHTSQYLCASSPTGGMNTEAFFGQGTRLTVV.

This chain uses TRBV10-3 with TRBJ1-5, with a tentative D call TRBD1 (5 bases). With 2 bases removed from V and 5 bases from J, the gap between germline ends came to 10 bases. CDR1 is ENHRY and CDR2 is SYGVKD in the germline V gene. The CDR3 length is 14 residues. The chain's CDR3 is CAISELRADQPQHF. The CDR3 DNA follows: TGTGCCATCAGTGAGCTCAGGGCCGATCAGCCCCAGCATTTT.

The chain has TRBV2 and TRBJ2-3; 11 bases align to TRBD2. The V segment lost 2 bases and the J segment 5 bases; nucleotides outside the gene matches: 3. CDR1 SNHLY and CDR2 FYNNEI come from the germline V gene. CDR3 length equals 15 residues. CDR3 loop: CASSEIAGGGDTQYF. The CDR3 DNA follows: TGTGCCAGCAGTGAAATAGCGGGAGGGGGAGATACGCAGTATTTT.

This chain connects TRBV18 to TRBJ2-3; D gene unclear. V was cut by 2 bases and J by 3 bases, with 3 bases left in between. Germline values: CDR1 KGHSH, CDR2 LQKENI. The CDR3 is made up of 12 amino acids. CDR3 in amino acids: CASSPETDTQYF. In nucleotides, the CDR3 is TGTGCCAGCTCACCAGAGACAGATACGCAGTATTTT.

The chain has TRBV4-3 and TRBJ2-1; either TRBD1 or TRBD2 may fit D (5 bases each). The CDR3 has 15 residues. In germline, CDR1 is LGHNA, CDR2 YSLEER. The V and J ends lost 7 bases and 0 bases respectively, with 13 bases between them. In nucleotides, the CDR3 is TGCGCCAGCACCCCCCGGGACGGCTCCTACAATGAGCAGTTCTTC. Protein product: CASTPRDGSYNEQFF.

The CDR3 bases are TGCAGCGTTCGTGGACTAGCGGATTACAATGAGCAGTTCTTC. It encodes CSVRGLADYNEQFF. The rearrangement joins TRBV29-1 to TRBJ2-1, with TRBD2 matching over 10 bases. CDR3 length equals 14 residues. V lost 5 bases to trimming and J lost 4 bases; unmatched junction nucleotides: 5. CDR1 is SQVTM and CDR2 is ANQGSEA in the germline V gene.

The chain recombines TRBV2 with TRBJ1-1; TRBD1 matches 9 bases. The V gene end was trimmed by 6 bases and the J gene end by 8 bases; junction bases not matched to a gene: 7. Germline V gene sequence: CDR1 SNHLY, CDR2 FYNNEI. The CDR3 is 13 residues long. The CDR3 DNA reads as TGTGCCAGCAGCCCCGGGACAGGGAGAGAAGCTTTCTTT. Translation: CASSPGTGREAFF.

The chain carries TRBV11-2 and TRBJ2-3; D call uncertain. The CDR3 loop spans 14 amino acids. From germline, CDR1 is SGHAT and CDR2 FQNNGV. V was cut by 5 bases and J by 2 bases, with 11 bases left in between. Written as DNA, the CDR3 is TGTGCCAGCAGCCCCGACCAAAACACAGATACGCAGTATTTT. Translation: CASSPDQNTDTQYF.

The chain is built from TRBV4-1 and TRBJ2-3, with 9 bases identical to TRBD2. J lost 4 bases, V lost 4 bases, and 9 bases had no gene match. Germline-derived CDR1 and CDR2 are MGHRA and YSYEKL. There are 16 residues in the CDR3. The CDR3 protein is CASSRGVAGVPDTQYF. The CDR3 nucleotides read TGCGCCAGCAGCCGGGGAGTAGCGGGAGTCCCAGATACGCAGTATTTT.

The CDR3 bases are TGTGCCAGCAGCTTGCTTGTCCTAGCCACCGGGGAGCTGTTTTTT. It encodes CASSLLVLATGELFF. The chain combines TRBV5-6 with TRBJ2-2; weak D call: TRBD2 (5 bases). Looked up from germline, CDR1 is SGHDT and CDR2 is YYEEEE. Trimming removed 1 base from V and 4 bases from J, with 11 bases in between. The CDR3 has 15 amino acids.

This chain links TRBV27 with TRBJ2-1; possible D gene TRBD1, 5 bases. CDR1 and CDR2 (germline): MNHEY, SMNVEV (reference sequence). V gave up 6 bases and J gave up 7 bases, with 10 bases separating them. CDR3 length: 12 residues. CDR3 in DNA: TGTGCCAGCAGCCAGGGCTTGAATGAGCAGTTCTTC. Translating it yields CASSQGLNEQFF.

For the CDR3, the DNA is TGTGCCAGCAGCCCAGGGGGGAGCTCCTACAATGAGCAGTTCTTC. Amino acid sequence: CASSPGGSSYNEQFF. The chain is built from TRBV11-2 and TRBJ2-1; D may be TRBD1 (7 bases). CDR1 and CDR2 from the germline V gene are SGHAT and FQNNGV. This CDR3 spans 15 amino acids. Trimming removed 5 bases at V and 0 bases at J, with 11 bases between. The whole variable domain, remainder taken from reference TRBV11-2 and TRBJ2-1, is EAGVAQSPRYKIIEKRQSVAFWCNPISGHATLYWYQQILGQGPKLLIQFQNNGVVDDSQLPKDRFSAERLKGVDSTLKIQPAKLEDSAVYLCASSPGGSSYNEQFFGPGTRLTVL.

This clone was observed a few times. The V and J genes are TRBV4-2 and TRBJ2-7, with 7 bases lining up with TRBD2. J lost 3 bases, V lost 0 bases, and 8 bases had no gene match. The CDR3 is 16 residues long. CDR1 and CDR2 from the germline V gene are LGHNA and YNFKEQ. This CDR3 reads CASSQDGGRSYYEQYF. In nucleotides, the CDR3 is TGTGCCAGCAGCCAAGACGGCGGGAGAAGTTACTACGAGCAGTACTTC.

The chain employs TRBV30 and TRBJ1-2; no definite D call. Deletions cut 2 bases from V and 8 bases from J, with 21 bases between. Germline V gives CDR1 GTSNPN, CDR2 SVGIG (reference sequence). The CDR3 runs 15 residues. CDR3 protein: CAWSPTQTPRRGYTF. The DNA for the CDR3 is TGTGCCTGGAGTCCCACCCAGACACCCCGGCGGGGCTACACCTTC. Full variable domain (missing parts from reference TRBV30 and TRBJ1-2): SQTIHQWPATLVQPVGSPLSLECTVEGTSNPNLYWYRQAAGRGLQLLFYSVGIGQISSEVPQNLSASRPQDRQFILSSKKLLLSDSGFYLCAWSPTQTPRRGYTFGSGTRLTVV.

The chain links TRBV6-4 to TRBJ2-3; no reliable D call. V was pared by 3 bases and J by 0 bases, with 4 bases between. The CDR3 runs to 13 residues. The V gene's germline CDR1 is MRHNA and CDR2 SNTAGT. CDR3 in amino acids: CASSERSTDTQYF. In nucleotides, the CDR3 is TGTGCCAGCAGTGAGCGTAGCACAGATACGCAGTATTTT.

The rearrangement links TRBV19 to TRBJ2-5; perhaps TRBD1 as D (6 bases). The germline CDR1 and CDR2 sequences are LNHDA and SQIVND (reference sequence). V lost 4 bases and J 4 bases, leaving 19 bases between the germline ends. CDR3 length: 16 residues. DNA for the CDR3: TGTGCCAGTAGTACCCACAGGGTTGTTTCAGGAGAGACCCAGTACTTC. Amino acids: CASSTHRVVSGETQYF. The full variable domain, completed using reference TRBV19 and TRBJ2-5, is DGGITQSPKYLFRKEGQNVTLSCEQNLNHDAMYWYRQDPGQGLRLIYYSQIVNDFQKGDIAEGYSVSREKKESFPLTVTSAQKNPTAFYLCASSTHRVVSGETQYFGPGTRLLVL.

The genes are TRBV6-5 and TRBJ2-7; D could derive from TRBD1 or TRBD2 (5 bases each). The CDR3 has 15 residues. V lost 0 bases to trimming and J lost 2 bases, with 11 bases between them. Germline CDR1 is MNHEY and CDR2 is SVGAGI. CDR3 DNA: TGTGCCAGCAGTTACTCCTCTATGGGGGCCTACGAGCAGTACTTC. Its translation is CASSYSSMGAYEQYF.

The chain uses TRBV5-1 and TRBJ2-7; 9 nucleotides agree with TRBD2. Germline V gene lookup returns CDR1 SGHRS and CDR2 YFSETQ. CDR3 length: 16 amino acids. J was trimmed by 2 bases and V by 0 bases; bases with no gene match: 6. The CDR3 sequence: CASSLVALAGTYEQYF. The CDR3 DNA reads as TGCGCCAGCAGCTTGGTAGCGCTAGCGGGGACCTACGAGCAGTACTTC.